Listed here is a single TCR beta chain. This entry comes from a study of T cells in Graves' hyperthyroidism and ophthalmopathy. Study details: Peripheral blood was acquired at first diagnosis, ahead of any therapy whatsoever.

Newly diagnosed patients aged 18 to 65 had hyperthyroidism of under 2 months' duration. What was amplified from RNA transcripts were TCR beta CDR3 regions. HTBI primers were used for first-round RT-PCR of the TCR CDR3. From the multiplex PCR reads, TCRdb called clonotypes with MiXCR, one entry per CDR3 protein. In the table there are about 560,000 distinct CDR3 sequences, approximately 15% of which are singletons. The length of the CDR3 is 16 residues. The V gene end was trimmed by 1 base and the J gene end by 6 bases; junction bases not matched to a gene: 8. Germline V gene data show CDR1 as LGHDT and CDR2 as YNNKEL (reference sequence).

Sequencing was performed on blood. The TCR was taken from a woman younger than 30 with Graves' hyperthyroidism. The rearrangement joins TRBV3-1 to TRBJ2-2, with 7 bases identical to TRBD1. CDR3 in DNA: TGTGCCAGCAGCCAAGGTTTGCAGGGGGTAGCCGGGGAGCTGTTTTTT. Translating gives CASSQGLQGVAGELFF.